This T cell receptor (beta chain) was identified in a study of T cell repertoires in cytomegalovirus infection. Study as a whole: CMV infection plus the matching HLA type was flagged by public TCR beta signatures. Study results and caveats: People with CMV and the relevant HLA were identified by cumulative public TCR beta family frequency. The ex vivo response showed dominance by HLA-C-restricted CMV-specific TCR beta clonotypes.

Trimming cost V 4 bases and J 7 bases; bases outside gene matches: 6. Looked up from germline, CDR1 is MGHRA and CDR2 is YSYEKL. The CDR3 covers 15 residues. TCRdb processed the reads anew with MiXCR; each CDR3 protein has one entry. Counted here are a few hundred thousand distinct CDR3 sequences, around 27% occurring once; the ten biggest clones make up over 10%. A note on this clonotype: Its specificity is not known.

The receptor was derived from a human donor in good health (CMV status not recorded). Some clones in this sample may be carry-over from other donors' samples. V and J are TRBV4-1 and TRBJ1-5, with 11 bases identical to TRBD1. Sequencing used PBMCs. The CDR3 DNA follows: TGCGCCAGCAGCCCGGGACAGGGGGAGGACCAGCCCCAGCATTTT. This gives the protein CASSPGQGEDQPQHF.